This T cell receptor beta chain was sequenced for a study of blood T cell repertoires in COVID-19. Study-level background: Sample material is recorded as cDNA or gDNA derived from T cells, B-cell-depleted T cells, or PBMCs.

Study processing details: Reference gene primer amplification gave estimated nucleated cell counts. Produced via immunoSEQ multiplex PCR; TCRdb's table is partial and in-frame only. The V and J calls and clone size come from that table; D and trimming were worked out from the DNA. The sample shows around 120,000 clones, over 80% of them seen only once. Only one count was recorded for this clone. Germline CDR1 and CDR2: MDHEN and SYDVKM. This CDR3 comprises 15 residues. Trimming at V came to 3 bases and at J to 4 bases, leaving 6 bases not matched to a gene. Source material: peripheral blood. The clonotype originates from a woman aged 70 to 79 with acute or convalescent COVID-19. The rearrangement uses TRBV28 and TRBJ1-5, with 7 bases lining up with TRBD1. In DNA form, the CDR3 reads TGTGCCAGCAGTTTCTATTACAGGGGTAATCAGCCCCAGCATTTT. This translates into CASSFYYRGNQPQHF.